This is a list of T cell receptor beta chains from one sample in a study of T cells in Graves' hyperthyroidism and ophthalmopathy. TCRdb ran MiXCR on the multiplex PCR reads and lists one entry per CDR3 protein. Of about 540,000 distinct CDR3 sequences in the sample, roughly 50% were seen once. What was sequenced was peripheral blood or thyroid tissue (not recorded which). The receptors derive from a woman between 18 and 29 years old with Graves' hyperthyroidism. CDR3s include the opening cysteine and the closing phenylalanine or tryptophan. A D gene is named only where the DNA matches it firmly. Clone sizes are given selectively: once, few, many, or a class where the clone is expanded.

d_gene	v_gene	abundance	len	j_gene	CDR3nt	CDR3aa
NA	TRBV4-2	few	14	TRBJ1-3	TGTGCCAGCAGCGAACAGGGATCTGGAAACACCATATATTTT	CASSEQGSGNTIYF
TRBD2	TRBV7-2	few	17	TRBJ2-7	TGTGCCAGCAGCCAAGAGCCATCTATGGGAGGGAGGGGAGAGCAGTACTTC	CASSQEPSMGGRGEQYF
NA	TRBV25-1	many	15	TRBJ1-4	TGTGCCAGCCAACCAAAGGACTCGCTTATTGAAAAACTGTTTTTT	CASQPKDSLIEKLFF
NA	TRBV27	NA	13	TRBJ1-4	TGTGCCAGCAGCCCAAAGGCTAATGAAAAACTGTTTTTT	CASSPKANEKLFF
TRBD2	TRBV20-1	NA	14	TRBJ2-7	TGCAGTGCTAGGCGCCTTAGCGGGACCTACGAGCAGTACTTC	CSARRLSGTYEQYF
NA	TRBV7-9	NA	14	TRBJ2-1	TGTGCCAGCACCGCGCCGGCGGGGCCGAATGAGCAGTTCTTC	CASTAPAGPNEQFF
NA	TRBV15	NA	15	TRBJ2-7	TGTGCCGCCAGCAGCCCCGTCGAGGAGACCTACGAGCAGTACTTC	CAASSPVEETYEQYF
NA	TRBV20-1	NA	13	TRBJ2-5	TGCAGTGCACACGACAGTCTTGCCGAGACCCAGTACTTC	CSAHDSLAETQYF
TRBD1	TRBV6-6	many	17	TRBJ2-6	TGTGCCAGCAGTTACTTAGGGGGCGGATCTGGGGCCAACGTCCTGACTTTC	CASSYLGGGSGANVLTF
NA	TRBV7-9	NA	14	TRBJ1-1	TGTGCCAGCAGCGAGGCCGCAGGGAAAGCTGAAGCTTTCTTT	CASSEAAGKAEAFF
NA	TRBV4-1	NA	16	TRBJ2-1	TGCGCCAGCAGCCAAGACGGGGCAGGATCCTACAATGAGCAGTTCTTC	CASSQDGAGSYNEQFF
NA	TRBV2	once	14	TRBJ2-1	TGTGCCAGCTCGGACTACCTCTCGGGGAATGAGCAGTTCTTC	CASSDYLSGNEQFF
NA	TRBV20-1	NA	16	TRBJ1-4	TGCAGTGCTAGAGCTATCTCGGGACTAGCGGGGGGAAAACTGTTTTTT	CSARAISGLAGGKLFF
TRBD2	TRBV4-1	NA	17	TRBJ2-7	TGCGCCAGCAGCCAAGTCCATGGCGGGGGATCCCCTTACGAGCAGTACTTC	CASSQVHGGGSPYEQYF
NA	TRBV19	many	14	TRBJ2-2	TGTGCCAGTAGTCAGGGTCGGCACACCGGGGAGCTGTTTTTT	CASSQGRHTGELFF